The 9 T cell receptor beta chains presented below share a single source sample, sequenced in a study of blood T cells in healthy people across ages. Primed by a sample-barcoded 5' primer and a J-beta primer mix, a second PCR proceeded for about 7 to 11 cycles. TCRdb re-analysed the 5' RACE reads in MiXCR, keeping a single row per CDR3 protein. The top ten hold about 13% of the sample, which has roughly 680,000 distinct CDR3 sequences, roughly half seen once. The specimen sequenced was blood. The origin of the receptors is a woman aged 80 or older in good health.

This clonotype was detected only a few times. V is TRBV28 and J is TRBJ2-2; a possible D gene is TRBD1 (5 bases). The CDR3 sequence is 14 residues long. The germline V gene has CDR1 MDHEN and CDR2 SYDVKM. V lost 8 bases and J lost 1, with 11 bases in between. CDR3 protein: CASLGPGNTGELFF. CDR3 nucleotides: TGTGCCAGCTTGGGGCCCGGGAACACCGGGGAGCTGTTTTTT.

This clonotype was seen a handful of times. V usage is TRBV7-2 and J usage is TRBJ1-2; 8 nucleotides align to TRBD1. The ends lost 5 bases at V and 1 base at J; junction bases unmatched: 9. The CDR3 length is 16 residues. The V gene's germline CDR1 is SGHTA and CDR2 FQGNSA. The CDR3 region is CASSRYRDRLNYGYTF. CDR3 nucleotide sequence: TGTGCCAGCAGCCGCTACCGGGACAGGCTTAACTATGGCTACACCTTC.

As concerns this clonotype: A much larger clonotype is one base distant, so this may be a read error. The chain links TRBV19 to TRBJ1-6; a weak D match, TRBD1 (6 bases). Germline lookup yields CDR1 LNHDA and CDR2 SQIVND (reference sequence). This CDR3 contains 15 residues. The CDR3 protein is CASSPADRINPPLHF. The CDR3 DNA sequence: TGTGCCAGTAGCCCCGCTGACAGGATTAATCCACCCCTCCACTTT.

The gene calls are TRBV7-2 and TRBJ2-6; the D gene is possibly TRBD1 (5 bases). Trimming left V 5 bases short and J 1 base short, with 12 bases between. CDR1 and CDR2 from the germline V gene are SGHTA and FQGNSA. This CDR3 contains 16 residues. The chain's CDR3 is CASSQSRVSGANVLTF. The CDR3 DNA sequence: TGTGCCAGCAGCCAGAGCAGGGTGTCTGGGGCCAACGTCCTGACTTTC.

Notes on this clonotype: A single base separates this from a much larger clone, so it may be a read error. This rearrangement joins TRBV10-3 to TRBJ2-3; 8 bases are shared with TRBD2. V lost 6 bases and J lost 4; bases outside the gene matches: 9. The CDR3 contains 15 residues. CDR1 is ENHRY and CDR2 is SYGVKD in the germline V gene. CDR3 sequence: CAIRQGLVGPDTQYF. The DNA of the CDR3 is TGTGCCATCAGGCAGGGACTAGTGGGACCAGATACGCAGTATTTT.

V and J are TRBV5-5 and TRBJ2-7; no clear D gene. The V and J ends lost 8 bases and 0 bases respectively, with 12 bases between them. Germline V gives CDR1 SGHKS, CDR2 YYEKEE (reference sequence). This CDR3 has 13 amino acids. The CDR3 region is CASTGGDSYEQYF. CDR3 coding DNA: TGTGCCAGTACCGGCGGTGACTCCTACGAGCAGTACTTC. Full variable domain (outside the CDR3, taken from reference TRBV5-5 and TRBJ2-7): DAGVTQSPTHLIKTRGQQVTLRCSPISGHKSVSWYQQVLGQGPQFIFQYYEKEERGRGNFPDRFSARQFPNYSSELNVNALLLGDSALYLCASTGGDSYEQYFGPGTRLTVT.

This clonotype was counted a few times. The gene calls are TRBV5-1 and TRBJ2-5; 9 bases match TRBD2. Judging by the DNA end, TRBJ2-1 fits better; the J call may be wrong. This CDR3 contains 16 residues. Per germline, CDR1 SGHRS and CDR2 YFSETQ. The CDR3 nucleotides read TGCGCCAGCAGCTTGGGTAGCGGGAGTGTCGTGGAGACCCAGTTCTTC. Translation gives CASSLGSGSVVETQFF.

This clonotype was counted only a few times. The chain uses TRBV12-3 or TRBV12-4 and TRBJ2-2; 8 bases are a match to TRBD2. Germline trimming cut 5 bases from V and 7 bases from J; bases unmatched to any gene: 3. This CDR3 comprises 13 residues. This CDR3 is CASSPGTSGELFF. In DNA, the CDR3 is TGTGCCAGCAGTCCTGGGACTAGCGGGGAGCTGTTTTTT.

This clonotype was seen many times. The J gene is TRBJ2-1, the V gene TRBV28, with 13 bases that match TRBD2. The V gene's germline CDR1 is MDHEN and CDR2 SYDVKM. This CDR3 has 16 amino acids. The V gene end was trimmed by 1 base and the J gene end by 5 bases; junction bases not matched to a gene: 2. The CDR3 region is CASSLLGTSGNNEQFF. The CDR3 nucleotides are TGTGCCAGCAGTTTATTGGGGACTAGCGGGAACAATGAGCAGTTCTTC.